This T cell receptor (beta chain) was captured by sequencing in a study of CD8 T cells in ankylosing spondylitis. Library preparation for TCR beta used quantitative 5'-RACE with molecular barcodes. TCRdb ran MiXCR on the 5' RACE reads and lists one entry per CDR3 protein. The sample shows around 490,000 distinct CDR3 sequences, 5.3% of them seen only once. This clonotype appeared many times. Its antigen is unknown. General study findings and limits: Previous work reported some of these motif variants in the synovial fluid and blood of reactive arthritis. Typical of ankylosing spondylitis blood, it appeared, was a TCR beta motif of eight highly homologous variants. Reported data indicate significant enrichment of disease-linked clones within matched ankylosing spondylitis synovial fluid.

This CDR3 has 14 residues. The V end lost 0 bases, the J end lost 8 bases, and 11 bases lay between the germline ends. Germline CDR1 is SGHRS and CDR2 is YFSETQ. Sequenced: blood, either unsorted or a sorted T cell fraction (not recorded which). The receptor comes from a male donor with ankylosing spondylitis. The V call is TRBV5-1, the J call TRBJ1-4; D remains unclear. Written as DNA, the CDR3 is TGCGCCAGCAGCTTGGCCGCTGGGAGGGAAAAACTGTTTTTT. Translation: CASSLAAGREKLFF.